A selection of T cell receptor beta chains follows, all from one sample in a study of blood T cell repertoires in COVID-19. Data came from immunoSEQ multiplex PCR; TCRdb stores just in-frame clones and leaves some out. The sample records about 370,000 clones, 80% to 90% being singletons. The specimen sequenced was PBMCs or T cells enriched from blood (not recorded which). The source is a young man who had recovered from COVID-19. The CDR3 runs from the conserved cysteine through the conserved F or W. The D gene is left open where the match is weak. Clone size is given for some rows only: seen once, a few or many times, or a class if the clone is expanded.

J: TRBJ1-2; size: -; D: -; V: TRBV14; DNA: TGTGCCAGCAGCCAAGCAGGGAACTATGGCTACACCTTC; CDR3: CASSQAGNYGYTF
J: TRBJ1-6; size: once; D: -; V: TRBV15; DNA: TGTGCCACCAGCAGAGATCGACAGTCCAATTCACCCCTCCACTTT; CDR3: CATSRDRQSNSPLHF
J: TRBJ1-2; size: -; D: -; V: TRBV6-2/TRBV6-3; DNA: TGTGCCAGCAGCCTAACAGGGCTCTACGGCTACACCTTC; CDR3: CASSLTGLYGYTF
J: TRBJ2-7; size: -; D: TRBD1; V: TRBV11-2; DNA: TGTGCCAGCAGCTTAGCCCAGGGGGCGGTATACGAGCAGTACTTC; CDR3: CASSLAQGAVYEQYF
J: TRBJ1-1; size: -; D: TRBD1; V: TRBV7-9; DNA: TGTGCCAGCAGGAGGGGGCATGGCACTGAAGCTTTCTTT; CDR3: CASRRGHGTEAFF
J: TRBJ2-1; size: -; D: TRBD2; V: TRBV19; DNA: TGTGCCAGTAGTCTTAAGGGACTAGCGGTCTCCACGAGCTCCTACAATGAGCAGTTCTTC; CDR3: CASSLKGLAVSTSSYNEQFF
J: TRBJ1-2; size: -; D: -; V: TRBV7-9; DNA: TGTGCCAGCAGCTTAGTAAGGGGGACTACCTATGGCTACACCTTC; CDR3: CASSLVRGTTYGYTF
J: TRBJ2-1; size: -; D: -; V: TRBV11-2; DNA: TGTGCCAGCAGCCCCGGCGGTGTAGGTGAGCAGTTCTTC; CDR3: CASSPGGVGEQFF
J: TRBJ1-2; size: many; D: -; V: TRBV18; DNA: TGTGCCAGCTCACCACCCGGGTCGATCTTCAAACTCTATGGCTACACCTTC; CDR3: CASSPPGSIFKLYGYTF
J: TRBJ1-5; size: -; D: TRBD1; V: TRBV28; DNA: TGTGCCAGCAGGGCCCGGGACAGGGGAAGCAATCAGCCCCAGCATTTT; CDR3: CASRARDRGSNQPQHF
J: TRBJ2-7; size: -; D: -; V: TRBV27; DNA: TGTGCCAGCAAGAGTAGTAGATCCTCCTACGAGCAGTACTTC; CDR3: CASKSSRSSYEQYF
J: TRBJ1-1; size: -; D: TRBD1; V: TRBV6-5; DNA: TGTGCCAGCAGATTTGACAGGGGCCGAAACACTGAAGCTTTCTTT; CDR3: CASRFDRGRNTEAFF
J: TRBJ2-1; size: -; D: TRBD2; V: TRBV28; DNA: TGTGCCAGCAGCTCAGCGGGAGTCGTCTACAATGAGCAGTTCTTC; CDR3: CASSSAGVVYNEQFF
J: TRBJ2-1; size: -; D: -; V: TRBV12-3/TRBV12-4; DNA: TGTGCCAGCCGGGGGGCTTTTAGGAATGAGCAGTTCTTC; CDR3: CASRGAFRNEQFF
J: TRBJ1-2; size: -; D: -; V: TRBV19; DNA: TGTGCCAGTAGTCCAAGACAGTCTACTAACTATGGCTACACCTTC; CDR3: CASSPRQSTNYGYTF
J: TRBJ2-7; size: -; D: -; V: TRBV28; DNA: TGTGCCAGCAGTTTGTCGGCAGGCTCCTACGAGCAGTACTTC; CDR3: CASSLSAGSYEQYF
J: TRBJ1-4; size: -; D: -; V: TRBV7-2; DNA: TGTGCCAGCAGCAGAGGGGGGGTCAAGAATGAAAAACTGTTTTTT; CDR3: CASSRGGVKNEKLFF
J: TRBJ1-5; size: -; D: -; V: TRBV2; DNA: TGTGCCAGCAGTGTAGACTGGAATCAGCCCCAGCATTTT; CDR3: CASSVDWNQPQHF
J: TRBJ2-7; size: -; D: -; V: TRBV3-1/TRBV3-2; DNA: TGTGCCAGCAGCCAAGAAGGGACTCGAGGGCAGTACTTC; CDR3: CASSQEGTRGQYF
J: TRBJ1-5; size: -; D: -; V: TRBV6-5; DNA: TGTGCCAGCAGCCTCCAGGGGAATCAGCCCCAGCATTTT; CDR3: CASSLQGNQPQHF
J: TRBJ1-1; size: -; D: TRBD1; V: TRBV29-1; DNA: TGCAGCGTTTCGGGACAGGGCGACACTGAAGCTTTCTTT; CDR3: CSVSGQGDTEAFF
J: TRBJ1-2; size: -; D: -; V: TRBV6-4; DNA: TGTGCCAGCAGTGTTTCAGGGGAAGTCGGCTATGGCTACACCTTC; CDR3: CASSVSGEVGYGYTF
J: TRBJ2-3; size: -; D: TRBD2; V: TRBV5-6; DNA: TGTGCCAGCAGCACAGCGGGGGGGGCAGATACGCAGTATTTT; CDR3: CASSTAGGADTQYF
J: TRBJ1-1; size: -; D: -; V: TRBV9; DNA: TGTGCCAGCAGCGTAGGGCCAGGGATGACTGAAGCTTTCTTT; CDR3: CASSVGPGMTEAFF
J: TRBJ1-2; size: -; D: -; V: TRBV27; DNA: TGTGCCAGCAGTTCGACCACAGGGAGGGCCTATGGCTACACCTTC; CDR3: CASSSTTGRAYGYTF
J: TRBJ1-6; size: -; D: -; V: TRBV9; DNA: TGTGCCAGCAGCGACCCCGCGGGAGTTTCTTCACCCCTCCACTTT; CDR3: CASSDPAGVSSPLHF
J: TRBJ2-4; size: once; D: -; V: TRBV15; DNA: TGTGCCACCAGCAGACCATCGACAGGAGCCAAAAACATTCAGTACTTC; CDR3: CATSRPSTGAKNIQYF
J: TRBJ1-5; size: -; D: -; V: TRBV19; DNA: TGTGCCAGTAGAAAAGGACAGAATAGCAATCAGCCCCAGCATTTT; CDR3: CASRKGQNSNQPQHF
J: TRBJ2-5; size: once; D: TRBD1; V: TRBV24-1; DNA: TGTGCCACCAGTGATCGGTCCGGGACAGAGAAAGAGACCCAGTACTTC; CDR3: CATSDRSGTEKETQYF
J: TRBJ2-7; size: once; D: TRBD1; V: TRBV4-2; DNA: TGTGCCAGCAGCCAAGAGGACAGGGGCTCCTACGAGCAGTACTTC; CDR3: CASSQEDRGSYEQYF
J: TRBJ1-2; size: few; D: -; V: TRBV29-1; DNA: TGCAGCGCGGTTGTCGAGGGGGGGATCAGTGATGGCTACACCTTC; CDR3: CSAVVEGGISDGYTF
J: TRBJ2-1; size: once; D: -; V: TRBV11-2; DNA: TGTGCCAGCAGCTTAAAGCAAAACAATGAGCAGTTCTTC; CDR3: CASSLKQNNEQFF
J: TRBJ2-2; size: once; D: TRBD2; V: TRBV5-1; DNA: TGCGCCAGCAGCGCCGGGACTAGCGCCGCCGGGGAGCTGTTTTTT; CDR3: CASSAGTSAAGELFF
J: TRBJ1-6; size: -; D: TRBD1; V: TRBV28; DNA: TGTGCCAGCAGCCAGACAGGGGGCAGGTCACCCCTCCACTTT; CDR3: CASSQTGGRSPLHF
J: TRBJ1-6; size: -; D: TRBD1; V: TRBV28; DNA: TGTGCCAGCAGTTTATGGGGGACAGGCTCCTATAATTCACCCCTCCACTTT; CDR3: CASSLWGTGSYNSPLHF
J: TRBJ2-1; size: once; D: TRBD2; V: TRBV19; DNA: TGTGCCAGTAGTGGGGGGACTAGCGGGAGTGGGTCCTACAATGAGCAGTTCTTC; CDR3: CASSGGTSGSGSYNEQFF
J: TRBJ2-1; size: -; D: -; V: TRBV9; DNA: TGTGCCAGCAGCGGGAAAATACAGGGATCCTACAATGAGCAGTTCTTC; CDR3: CASSGKIQGSYNEQFF
J: TRBJ2-1; size: few; D: TRBD1; V: TRBV6-5; DNA: TGTGCCAGCAGTTTTTCAGGACAGGGCCATGAGCAGTTCTTC; CDR3: CASSFSGQGHEQFF
J: TRBJ1-2; size: few; D: TRBD1; V: TRBV6-6; DNA: TGTGCCAGCAGGACAGGGGGCGCGGATGGCTACACCTTC; CDR3: CASRTGGADGYTF